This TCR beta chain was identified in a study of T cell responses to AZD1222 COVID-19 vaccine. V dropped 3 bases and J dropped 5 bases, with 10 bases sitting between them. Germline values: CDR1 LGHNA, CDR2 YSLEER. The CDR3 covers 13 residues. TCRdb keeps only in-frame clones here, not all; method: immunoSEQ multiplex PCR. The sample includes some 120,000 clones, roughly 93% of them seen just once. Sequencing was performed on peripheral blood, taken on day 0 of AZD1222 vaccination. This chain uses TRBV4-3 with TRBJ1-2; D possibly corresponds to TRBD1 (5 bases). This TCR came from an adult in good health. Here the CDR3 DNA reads TGCGCCAGCAGCCACAGGGATCGATATGGCTACACCTTC. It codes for CASSHRDRYGYTF.